One sample yielded the 19 T cell receptor beta chains listed below, sequenced in a study of blood T cell repertoires in COVID-19. Assay: immunoSEQ multiplex PCR; the TCRdb copy retains only in-frame clones and omits some. The sample contains some 370,000 clones, around 92% of which appear only once. The specimen was peripheral blood. These receptors were collected from a man aged 40-49 years with acute or convalescent COVID-19.

The chain is built from TRBV9 and TRBJ1-4, with D unclear. Trimming pared 0 bases from V and 0 bases from J, leaving 9 bases between. Per the germline V gene, CDR1 is SGDLS and CDR2 is YYNGEE. The CDR3 has 16 amino acids. CDR3 amino acids: CASSVESTATNEKLFF. For the CDR3, the DNA is TGTGCCAGCAGCGTAGAGTCCACAGCAACTAATGAAAAACTGTTTTTT.

The chain has TRBV9 and TRBJ1-1; D ambiguous. The CDR3 has 11 amino acids. CDR1 and CDR2 (germline): SGDLS, YYNGEE. Trimming left V 4 bases short and J 7 bases short, with 8 bases between. The CDR3 region has the DNA TGTGCCAGCAGCCGGGGTGGTGAAGCTTTCTTT. Translated, it gives CASSRGGEAFF.

The chain links TRBV9 to TRBJ2-7; the D gene is possibly TRBD2 (5 bases). The length of the CDR3 is 17 residues. Trimming left V 0 bases short and J 3 bases short, with 19 bases between. Germline CDR1 and CDR2: SGDLS and YYNGEE. The CDR3 loop is CASSVATGSLEGYEQYF. CDR3 nucleotide sequence: TGTGCCAGCAGCGTAGCTACGGGTTCGTTAGAGGGCTACGAGCAGTACTTC.

Worth noting for this clone: Other nucleotide sequences from this sample produce the same CDR3. This chain connects TRBV5-4 to TRBJ2-1; 7 nucleotides agree with TRBD2. The CDR3 spans 13 residues. Trimming took 4 bases from V and 7 from J; bases not matched to a gene: 5. Germline V gene data show CDR1 as SGHNT and CDR2 as YYREEE (reference sequence). The CDR3 sequence: CASSLGGWNEQFF. CDR3 DNA: TGTGCCAGCAGCCTCGGGGGGTGGAATGAGCAGTTCTTC.

The V gene is TRBV4-1, the J gene TRBJ1-5; D gene uncertain. The CDR3 is 20 residues long. Germline lookup yields CDR1 MGHRA and CDR2 YSYEKL. V gave up 3 bases and J gave up 2 bases, with 26 bases separating them. Here the CDR3 reads CASSHRLVVGGQNGNQPQHF. The DNA for the CDR3 is TGCGCCAGCAGCCACCGCCTAGTTGTGGGAGGGCAGAATGGCAATCAGCCCCAGCATTTT.

The chain combines TRBV30 with TRBJ2-1; 11 nucleotides line up with TRBD2. Trimming removed 4 bases from V and 4 bases from J; junction bases left unmatched: 0. The length of the CDR3 is 13 residues. CDR1 is GTSNPN, CDR2 SVGIG, per germline (reference sequence). The CDR3 loop reads CAWTSGGYNEQFF. CDR3 nucleotide sequence: TGTGCCTGGACTAGCGGGGGGTACAATGAGCAGTTCTTC.

The V and J genes are TRBV27 and TRBJ1-1; D unresolved. The germline V gene has CDR1 MNHEY and CDR2 SMNVEV (reference sequence). V gave up 0 bases and J gave up 1 base, with 9 bases separating them. The CDR3 has 15 amino acids. CDR3 coding DNA: TGTGCCAGCAGTTTATCGGCCGCGGCGAACACTGAAGCTTTCTTT. Amino acid sequence: CASSLSAAANTEAFF.

This clone was observed once. J is TRBJ2-3 and V is TRBV30; D remains ambiguous. Germline V lookup: CDR1 GTSNPN, CDR2 SVGIG (reference sequence). V was clipped by 5 bases and J by 5 bases, with 11 bases between them. The CDR3 loop spans 12 amino acids. The DNA of the CDR3 is TGTGCCTGGCGACGTGGAGTAGATACGCAGTATTTT. Translated, it gives CAWRRGVDTQYF. The variable domain in full, completed from reference TRBV30 and TRBJ2-3, reads SQTIHQWPATLVQPVGSPLSLECTVEGTSNPNLYWYRQAAGRGLQLLFYSVGIGQISSEVPQNLSASRPQDRQFILSSKKLLLSDSGFYLCAWRRGVDTQYFGPGTRLTVL.

The V call is TRBV6-6, the J call TRBJ2-1, with 8 bases matching TRBD2. CDR1 and CDR2 from the germline V gene are MNHNY and SVGAGI (reference sequence). The CDR3 is 16 residues long. After removal of 2 bases from V and 7 bases from J, the junction contained 10 bases not matched to a gene. The CDR3 DNA reads as TGTGCCAGCAGTTACAGTAAGCGGGAGTTAGAAAATGAGCAGTTCTTC. Its translation: CASSYSKRELENEQFF.

This chain connects TRBV9 to TRBJ1-2; 7 nucleotides agree with TRBD1. Trimming removed 4 bases from V and 3 bases from J; junction bases left unmatched: 6. This CDR3 contains 14 residues. Germline values: CDR1 SGDLS, CDR2 YYNGEE. The CDR3 bases are TGTGCCAGCAGCCCTGGGACAGCCCACTATGGCTACACCTTC. This sequence encodes CASSPGTAHYGYTF.

The chain links TRBV4-1 to TRBJ1-5; D unresolved. Between the trimmed V and J ends, which lost 5 bases and 4 bases, there was a span of 21 bases. CDR3 size: 17 residues. The germline V gene encodes CDR1 MGHRA and CDR2 YSYEKL. As DNA, the CDR3 is TGCGCCAGCAGCGGAGGTGTCGGGAGGCCTCCTAATCAGCCCCAGCATTTT. As protein: CASSGGVGRPPNQPQHF.

This clone was seen a few times. V is TRBV6-2 or TRBV6-3 and J is TRBJ1-1; no clear D gene. CDR3 length: 13 amino acids. V lost 4 bases and J 0 bases, leaving 6 bases between the germline ends. From germline, CDR1 is MNHEY and CDR2 SVGEGT. CDR3 sequence (DNA): TGTGCCAGCAGTTCACGGTTGAACACTGAAGCTTTCTTT. It specifies CASSSRLNTEAFF.

The V and J genes are TRBV14 and TRBJ2-3, with 12 nucleotides matching TRBD2. CDR3 size: 16 residues. V shed 0 bases, J shed 6 bases, and the junction held 4 bases outside the gene matches. The germline V gene has CDR1 SGHDN and CDR2 FVKESK. CDR3 protein: CASSQDLAGGADTQYF. CDR3 DNA sequence: TGTGCCAGCAGCCAAGATCTAGCGGGGGGGGCCGATACGCAGTATTTT.

The J gene is TRBJ2-1, the V gene TRBV25-1, with 8 nucleotides matching TRBD1. Unmatched junction bases numbered 6, after V lost 4 bases and J lost 10 bases. This CDR3 spans 13 amino acids. Germline V gene data show CDR1 as MGHDK and CDR2 as SYGVNS. The CDR3 loop is CASSAGQGDEQFF. CDR3 nucleotides: TGTGCCAGCAGTGCAGGACAGGGAGACGAGCAGTTCTTC.

V usage is TRBV6-2 or TRBV6-3 and J usage is TRBJ2-1; no reliable D call. The germline V and J ends were trimmed by 5 bases and 3 bases, with 5 bases remaining between them. Germline CDR1 MNHEY, CDR2 SVGEGT. CDR3 size: 12 residues. In DNA, the CDR3 is TGTGCCAGCAGTCTTAACTACAATGAGCAGTTCTTC. It specifies CASSLNYNEQFF.

The chain is built from TRBV14 and TRBJ2-7, with 8 bases fitting TRBD1. Germline trimming cut 2 bases from V and 5 bases from J; bases unmatched to any gene: 11. Germline assignment: CDR1 SGHDN and CDR2 FVKESK. This CDR3 has 16 amino acids. The DNA for the CDR3 is TGTGCCAGCAGCCAACGATGGCCGGACAGGGTCCACGAGCAGTACTTC. This translates into CASSQRWPDRVHEQYF.

The chain links TRBV20-1 to TRBJ1-6, with 7 positions matching TRBD1. This CDR3 has 15 amino acids. The trim removed 3 bases at V and 6 bases at J, leaving 8 bases unmatched. The germline gives CDR1 DFQATT, CDR2 SNEGSKA (reference sequence). The CDR3 here is CSASSWDSSNSPLHF. DNA of the CDR3: TGCAGTGCTAGTTCGTGGGACAGCTCTAATTCACCCCTCCACTTT.

The CDR3 sequence: CASSQGSGNTIYF. The CDR3 DNA is TGTGCCAGCAGCCAGGGGAGTGGAAACACCATATATTTT. The chain recombines TRBV9 with TRBJ1-3, with D possibly being TRBD1 (6 bases). Per germline, CDR1 SGDLS and CDR2 YYNGEE. This CDR3 is built from 13 residues. Trimming shortened V by 4 bases and J by 3 bases, and 8 bases separated the two germline ends.

Worth noting for this clone: Other DNA sequences in the same sample also yield this CDR3. This sequence joins TRBV7-9 and TRBJ1-5; no reliable D call. Germline V gene sequence: CDR1 SEHNR, CDR2 FQNEAQ (reference sequence). CDR3 length equals 12 residues. Trimming removed 1 base from V and 7 bases from J, with 5 bases in between. CDR3: CASSLGAQPQHF. CDR3 bases: TGTGCCAGCAGCTTAGGAGCCCAGCCCCAGCATTTT.